One sample yielded the 3 T cell receptor beta chains listed below, sequenced in a study of shared clonotypes between healthy human individuals. Profiled with immunoSEQ multiplex PCR; TCRdb holds only in-frame clones, not every one. The table shows roughly 2.5 million clones, with 90% to 95% occurring only once. The specimen sequenced was naive CD4+ T cells sorted from blood. The sample's subset: CD45RA+ positively selected. These receptors all come from a young man in good health.

The rearrangement uses TRBV6-6 and TRBJ1-4; no definite D call. There are 14 residues in the CDR3. CDR1 and CDR2 (germline): MNHNY, SVGAGI (reference sequence). Between the trimmed V and J ends, which lost 6 bases and 8 bases, there was a span of 16 bases. CDR3 in amino acids: CASSPTSIREKLFF. CDR3 nucleotide sequence: TGTGCCAGCAGCCCTACCTCTATACGCGAAAAACTGTTTTTT.

The chain combines TRBV6-1 with TRBJ1-5, with D tentatively TRBD1 (5 bases). Looked up from germline, CDR1 is MNHNS and CDR2 is SASEGT. The CDR3 consists of 18 residues. V gave up 0 bases and J gave up 3 bases, with 18 bases separating them. The CDR3 region is CASSEAGQGFGNNQPQHF. The CDR3 DNA is TGTGCCAGCAGTGAAGCGGGGCAGGGATTCGGTAACAATCAGCCCCAGCATTTT.

The chain is built from TRBV5-1 and TRBJ2-5; possibly TRBD2 for D (7 bases). Between the trimmed V and J ends, which lost 1 base and 5 bases, there was a span of 15 bases. The CDR3 loop spans 15 amino acids. In germline, CDR1 is SGHRS, CDR2 YFSETQ. CDR3 protein: CASSLPGGGWETQYF. In nucleotides, the CDR3 is TGCGCCAGCAGCTTGCCGGGGGGCGGATGGGAGACCCAGTACTTC.